What follows are 21 T cell receptor beta chains derived from one specimen sequenced in a study of early T cells in non-severe SARS-CoV-2 infection. TCRdb itself ran the 5' RACE reads through MiXCR, one entry per CDR3 protein. Of some 50,000 distinct CDR3 sequences listed, about 9.1% were seen once; the top ten hold less than 5%. The sequencing sample was made of whole blood. All receptors derive from an adult who was a healthcare worker with PCR-confirmed SARS-CoV-2 infection or an uninfected control (not recorded which).

The chain couples TRBV7-9 to TRBJ1-1; no reliable D call. The CDR3 is 12 residues long. V shed 5 bases and J shed 7 bases, with 11 bases lying between them. Germline-derived CDR1 and CDR2 are SEHNR and FQNEAQ (reference sequence). This CDR3 reads CASSPALGEAFF. For the CDR3, the DNA is TGTGCCAGCAGCCCCGCGTTGGGTGAAGCTTTCTTT.

V is TRBV1 and J is TRBJ1-2; no check of the table's D call, TRBD1, against the DNA was made. TRBV1 is tagged as a pseudogene. The CDR3 totals 17 residues. CDR3: CTSSQDFYRGQVYGYTF. The CDR3 DNA follows: TGCACCAGCAGCCAAGATTTTTACAGGGGGCAGGTCTATGGCTACACCTTC.

V is TRBV20-1 and J is TRBJ2-3; D is undetermined. Trimming stripped 3 bases from V and 2 bases from J, with 12 bases between. CDR3 length: 14 residues. Germline values: CDR1 DFQATT, CDR2 SNEGSKA (reference sequence). The CDR3 DNA follows: TGCAGTGCTAGCGGGTTTAAACCCACAGATACGCAGTATTTT. This gives the protein CSASGFKPTDTQYF.

This clonotype has a count of ten or more. The chain links TRBV12-3 or TRBV12-4 to TRBJ2-1, with 7 bases that match TRBD1. This CDR3 comprises 13 residues. The J segment lost 4 bases and the V segment lost 4 bases, leaving 1 base of the junction unmatched. CDR3 sequence reads: CASSSQGYNEQFF. CDR3 bases: TGTGCCAGCAGTTCACAGGGGTACAATGAGCAGTTCTTC.

This clonotype has ten or more counts. The chain links TRBV7-2 to TRBJ2-7; D gene ambiguous. Deletions cut 5 bases from V and 4 bases from J, with 15 bases between. The CDR3 is made up of 14 amino acids. Germline assignment: CDR1 SGHTA and CDR2 FQGNSA. The CDR3 nucleotides read TGTGCCAGCAGCCTCTTGAGGACCGAATACGAGCAGTACTTC. Translated: CASSLLRTEYEQYF.

V is TRBV7-3 and J is TRBJ2-1, with D possibly TRBD2 on 5 matching bases. The CDR3 is 19 residues long. Germline V gene data show CDR1 as SGHTA and CDR2 as FQGTGA. Trimming stripped 1 base from V and 4 bases from J, with 23 bases between. The CDR3 reads CASSLMFGIAQHFYNEQFF. The CDR3 DNA is TGTGCCAGCAGCTTAATGTTCGGGATAGCGCAGCATTTTTACAATGAGCAGTTCTTC. The variable domain in full, completed from reference TRBV7-3 and TRBJ2-1, reads GAGVSQTPSNKVTEKGKYVELRCDPISGHTALYWYRQSLGQGPEFLIYFQGTGAADDSGLPNDRFFAVRPEGSVSTLKIQRTERGDSAVYLCASSLMFGIAQHFYNEQFFGPGTRLTVL.

This clonotype was seen repeatedly, ten times or more. The rearrangement joins TRBV11-3 to TRBJ2-1; D is uncertain. The CDR3 spans 11 residues. The V gene's germline CDR1 is SGHNT and CDR2 YENEEA. V was clipped by 0 bases and J by 10 bases, with 4 bases between them. The CDR3 loop reads CASSLDDEQFF. CDR3 nucleotides: TGTGCCAGCAGCTTAGATGACGAGCAGTTCTTC.

This clonotype was counted at least ten times. The rearrangement joins TRBV6-2 or TRBV6-3 to TRBJ1-1; D is unclear. Per the germline V gene, CDR1 is MNHEY and CDR2 is SVGEGT. The length of the CDR3 is 12 residues. V lost 6 bases and J 1 base, leaving 6 bases between the germline ends. In DNA form, the CDR3 reads TGTGCCAGCAGCCCGCGGAACACTGAAGCTTTCTTT. Its translation: CASSPRNTEAFF.

This chain uses TRBV20-1 with TRBJ2-1, with 8 positions matching TRBD2. Trimming removed 0 bases from V and 4 bases from J; junction bases left unmatched: 11. Germline V lookup: CDR1 DFQATT, CDR2 SNEGSKA (reference sequence). The CDR3 length is 17 residues. The CDR3 nucleotides are TGCAGTGCTAGAGATCTACCGTCTAGCGGGCATTACAATGAGCAGTTCTTC. It translates to CSARDLPSSGHYNEQFF.

This clonotype was detected ten times or more. J is TRBJ2-3 and V is TRBV5-8; TRBD1 matches at 8 bases. V lost 4 bases, J lost 1 base, and 5 bases stayed unmatched. The CDR3 runs to 15 residues. From germline, CDR1 is SGHTS and CDR2 YDEGEE. Here the CDR3 DNA reads TGTGCCAGCAGCCTAGGACAGGGAGGCACAGATACGCAGTATTTT. Translated: CASSLGQGGTDTQYF.

The table lists this clonotype with many counts. This chain links TRBV5-6 with TRBJ2-7; 9 positions agree with TRBD1. Germline CDR1 reads SGHDT; CDR2 reads YYEEEE. The V and J ends lost 0 bases and 2 bases, in that order; junction bases with no gene match: 6. The CDR3 totals 16 residues. The CDR3 coding sequence is TGTGCCAGCAGCTTGGATGGGACAGGGAATACCTACGAGCAGTACTTC. Protein product: CASSLDGTGNTYEQYF.

This clonotype was picked up many times. The CDR3: CASSLGYTIYF. CDR3 sequence (DNA): TGTGCCAGCAGCTTAGGATACACCATATATTTT. The chain couples TRBV7-2 to TRBJ1-3, with D unclear. The ends were cut back, 1 base at V and 8 bases at J, with 3 bases in the middle. The CDR3 sequence is 11 residues long. Germline CDR1 is SGHTA and CDR2 is FQGNSA. Together with reference TRBV7-2 and TRBJ1-3, the CDR3 gives the full variable domain: GAGVSQSPSNKVTEKGKDVELRCDPISGHTALYWYRQSLGQGLEFLIYFQGNSAPDKSGLPSDRFSAERTGGSVSTLTIQRTQQEDSAVYLCASSLGYTIYFGEGSWLTVV.

This clonotype was detected ten times or more. The chain is built from TRBV13 and TRBJ1-3; 7 bases agree with TRBD1. Germline CDR1 and CDR2: PRHDT and FYEKMQ (reference sequence). The CDR3 contains 17 residues. The junction had 18 bases not matched to a gene; V was cut back by 5 bases and J by 8 bases. CDR3 sequence: CASSPRGDRAVADTIYF. The CDR3 nucleotides read TGTGCCAGCAGCCCACGGGGAGACAGGGCGGTAGCGGACACCATATATTTT.

This clonotype was detected many times. CDR3 coding DNA: TGCGCCAGCAGCCTAGGACAGGGGGCTAACACTGAAGCTTTCTTT. It translates to CASSLGQGANTEAFF. The chain has TRBV5-1 and TRBJ1-1, with 11 bases aligning to TRBD1. Germline V CDR1 and CDR2: SGHRS, YFSETQ. This CDR3 is 15 amino acids long. The J segment lost 2 bases and the V segment lost 4 bases, leaving 4 bases of the junction unmatched.

Ten or more counts support this clonotype. This rearrangement joins TRBV27 to TRBJ2-3; D call uncertain. V was clipped by 6 bases and J by 4 bases, with 11 bases between them. The CDR3 sequence is 13 residues long. The germline V gene has CDR1 MNHEY and CDR2 SMNVEV (reference sequence). The CDR3 sequence is CASRPVGSDTQYF. The CDR3 region has the DNA TGTGCCAGCAGACCGGTAGGTTCAGATACGCAGTATTTT.

This clonotype was picked up many times. The V call is TRBV12-3 or TRBV12-4, the J call TRBJ2-2; D unresolved. The CDR3 has 17 residues. The V end lost 7 bases, the J end lost 7 bases, and 25 bases lay between the germline ends. CDR3 bases: TGTGCCAGCATCCATCGGGTTCCCTCCAGCGTAGACGGGGAGCTGTTTTTT. Its translation: CASIHRVPSSVDGELFF.

This clonotype was observed at least ten times. The chain carries TRBV15 and TRBJ1-6; a possible D gene is TRBD1 (5 bases). CDR1 is LNHNV, CDR2 YYDKDF, per germline (reference sequence). This CDR3 is built from 14 residues. Between the trimmed V and J ends, which lost 4 bases and 7 bases, there was a span of 11 bases. CDR3 amino acids: CATSTDTENSPLHF. The CDR3 DNA sequence: TGTGCCACCAGCACGGACACGGAGAATTCACCCCTCCACTTT.

At least ten counts were recorded for this clonotype. CDR3 region: CSVEGGTGVGYTF. The CDR3 DNA reads TGCAGCGTTGAAGGAGGGACAGGGGTCGGCTACACCTTC. This chain links TRBV29-1 with TRBJ1-2; 10 nucleotides align to TRBD1. Looked up from germline, CDR1 is SQVTM and CDR2 is ANQGSEA. J lost 8 bases, V lost 1 base, and 4 bases had no gene match. This CDR3 has 13 residues.

This clonotype was counted many times. The chain combines TRBV9 with TRBJ2-2; D is perhaps TRBD2 (5 bases). V was clipped by 2 bases and J by 0 bases, with 11 bases between them. The V gene's germline CDR1 is SGDLS and CDR2 YYNGEE. CDR3 length: 16 residues. CDR3 region: CASSVYPSSNTGELFF. The CDR3 DNA follows: TGTGCCAGCAGCGTTTATCCTAGCTCGAACACCGGGGAGCTGTTTTTT.

There are a few counts of this clonotype. The chain combines TRBV20-1 with TRBJ2-5; 7 bases fit TRBD2. This CDR3 is built from 13 residues. After removal of 6 bases from V and 5 bases from J, the junction contained 9 bases not matched to a gene. Germline V CDR1 and CDR2: DFQATT, SNEGSKA (reference sequence). The CDR3, as DNA: TGCAGTGCGGCTAGCGGAGACGTGGAGACCCAGTACTTC. Translation gives CSAASGDVETQYF.

The sample holds a few counts of this clonotype. The rearrangement links TRBV15 to TRBJ2-7; 7 nucleotides match TRBD1. The CDR3 contains 15 residues. CDR1 is LNHNV, CDR2 YYDKDF, per germline (reference sequence). After removal of 4 bases from V and 3 bases from J, the junction contained 9 bases not matched to a gene. The CDR3 spells CATSKSDRLIYEQYF. The CDR3 DNA is TGTGCCACCAGCAAATCGGACAGGTTGATCTACGAGCAGTACTTC.